The T cell receptor (beta chain) described here comes from a study of response to subunit inactivated influenza vaccine. In TCRdb, the RT-PCR reads were re-called with MiXCR into one record per CDR3 protein. This table holds roughly 620,000 distinct CDR3 sequences, approximately 11% found once. This clonotype showed up many times. CDR1 is SQVTM and CDR2 is ANQGSEA in the germline V gene. The CDR3 runs to 14 residues. Germline trimming cut 6 bases from V and 1 base from J; bases unmatched to any gene: 3. The same data also contributed to another study, on T cells expressing NK-cell markers. As reported in that work: Generation of TCR beta cDNA was performed by 5'RACE template switching incorporating UMIs. Out of eight donors sequenced, seven tested HCMV-seropositive and the remaining one seronegative. The study found dominant NKG2C+ clonotypes at about 1.0-8% of CD8+ T cells in about 6 donors.

Here the sequenced sample was PBMCs from blood, taken on the day of vaccination. The chain couples TRBV29-1 to TRBJ2-3, with TRBD1 matching over 11 bases. This TCR was sampled from a man aged 45-65 years who received an inactivated influenza vaccine. The DNA for the CDR3 is TGCAGCGTCGGACAGGGGGCTCGCACAGATACGCAGTATTTT. Encoded protein: CSVGQGARTDTQYF.